Sequencing of this T cell receptor (beta chain) was carried out in a study of T cell responses to AZD1222 COVID-19 vaccine. Overall study results and limits: Only a handful of AZD1222 recipients, about six in all, had baseline seropositivity.

A word on this clone: Its antigen is not known.

The V gene end was trimmed by 2 bases and the J gene end by 6 bases; junction bases not matched to a gene: 9. The CDR3 extends over 15 amino acids. Germline assignment: CDR1 WNHNN and CDR2 SYGVQD (reference sequence). Repertoires were generated with immunoSEQ multiplex PCR, while TCRdb's copy carries only in-frame clones and drops some. The sample consists of around 100,000 clones, 80% to 95% of them appearing once. The gene calls are TRBV10-1 and TRBJ2-5, with 7 bases lining up with TRBD1. The source of this sequence is an adult in good health. Sequences were derived from peripheral blood, sampled on day 0 of AZD1222 vaccination. CDR3 protein: CASSEMETGPKTQYF. As DNA, the CDR3 is TGCGCCAGCAGTGAGATGGAGACAGGGCCGAAGACCCAGTACTTC.